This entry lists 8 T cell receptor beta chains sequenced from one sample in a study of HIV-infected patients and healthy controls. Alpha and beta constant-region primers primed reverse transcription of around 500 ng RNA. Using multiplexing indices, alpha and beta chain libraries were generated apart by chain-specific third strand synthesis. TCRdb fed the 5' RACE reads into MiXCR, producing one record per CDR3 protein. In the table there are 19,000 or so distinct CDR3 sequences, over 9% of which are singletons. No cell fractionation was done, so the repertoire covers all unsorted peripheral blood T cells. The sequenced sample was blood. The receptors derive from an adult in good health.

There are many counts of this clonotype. In DNA form, the CDR3 reads TGTGCCAGCGGAGCTTCTACCGGGACAGTGAGGGAAAAACTGTTTTTT. This gives the protein CASGASTGTVREKLFF. The chain has TRBV12-3 or TRBV12-4 and TRBJ1-4; 7 nucleotides line up with TRBD1. V dropped 8 bases and J dropped 8; count of bases not matched to a gene: 17. This CDR3 has 16 amino acids.

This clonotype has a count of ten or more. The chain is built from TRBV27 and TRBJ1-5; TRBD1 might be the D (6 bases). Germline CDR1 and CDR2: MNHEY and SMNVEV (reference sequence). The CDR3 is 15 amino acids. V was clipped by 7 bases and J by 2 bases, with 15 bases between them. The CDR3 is CASKIQGFGNQPQHF. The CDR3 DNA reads TGTGCCAGCAAGATTCAGGGGTTTGGCAATCAGCCCCAGCATTTT.

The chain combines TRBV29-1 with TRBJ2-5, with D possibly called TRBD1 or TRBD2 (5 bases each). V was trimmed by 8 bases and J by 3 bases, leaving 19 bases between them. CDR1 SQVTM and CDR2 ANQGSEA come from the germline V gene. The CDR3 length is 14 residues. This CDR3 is CSTRDPYLEETQYF. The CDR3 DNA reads TGCAGCACCAGGGACCCCTACCTGGAAGAGACCCAGTACTTC.

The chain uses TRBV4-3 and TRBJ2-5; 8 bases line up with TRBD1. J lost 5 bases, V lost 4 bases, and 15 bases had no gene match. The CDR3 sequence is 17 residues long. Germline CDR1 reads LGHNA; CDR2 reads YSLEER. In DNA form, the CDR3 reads TGCGCCAGCAGCCGAGCGGTGACGGACAGGGTCTGGGAGACCCAGTACTTC. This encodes CASSRAVTDRVWETQYF.

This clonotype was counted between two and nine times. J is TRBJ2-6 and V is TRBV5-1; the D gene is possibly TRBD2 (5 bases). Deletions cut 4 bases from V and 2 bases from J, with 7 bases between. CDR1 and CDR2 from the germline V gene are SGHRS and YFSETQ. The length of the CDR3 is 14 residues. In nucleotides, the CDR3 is TGCGCCAGCAGCCGGGATGCTGGGGCCAACGTCCTGACTTTC. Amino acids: CASSRDAGANVLTF.

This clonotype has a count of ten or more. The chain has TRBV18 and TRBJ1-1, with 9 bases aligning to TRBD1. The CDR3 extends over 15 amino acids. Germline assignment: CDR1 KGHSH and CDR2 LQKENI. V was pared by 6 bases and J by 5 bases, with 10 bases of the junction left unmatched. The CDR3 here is CASSLGGQGRTEAFF. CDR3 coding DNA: TGTGCCAGCTCCCTCGGCGGACAGGGGAGGACTGAAGCTTTCTTT.

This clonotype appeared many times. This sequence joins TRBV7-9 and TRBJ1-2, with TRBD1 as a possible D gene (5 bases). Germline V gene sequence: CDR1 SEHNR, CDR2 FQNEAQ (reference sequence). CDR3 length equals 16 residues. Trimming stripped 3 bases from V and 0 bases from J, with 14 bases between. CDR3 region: CASSLLLGQANYGYTF. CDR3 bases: TGTGCCAGCAGCTTGCTCCTAGGACAAGCTAACTATGGCTACACCTTC.

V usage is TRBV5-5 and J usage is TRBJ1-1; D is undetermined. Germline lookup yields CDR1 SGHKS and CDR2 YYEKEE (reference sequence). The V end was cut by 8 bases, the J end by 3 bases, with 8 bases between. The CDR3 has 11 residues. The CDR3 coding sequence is TGTGCCAGTCAAGGATACACTGAAGCTTTCTTT. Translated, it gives CASQGYTEAFF.